A single sample is the source of the 8 T cell receptor beta chains below, sequenced in a study of shared T cell receptors in the human thymus. The assay was immunoSEQ multiplex PCR, and TCRdb's table has in-frame clones only and misses some. The profile covers hundreds of thousands of clones, with approximately 87% appearing a single time and 0.0094% taken by the ten largest. These same data were also listed under a study on human thymus T cells.

Input material: thymocytes. These receptors all come from a boy in the first two years of life with a congenital heart defect.

V is TRBV4-3 and J is TRBJ2-6; TRBD2 agrees at 9 bases. The V gene's germline CDR1 is LGHNA and CDR2 YSLEER. Losses at the gene ends were 1 base for V and 0 bases for J; bases not matched to a gene: 10. The CDR3 runs to 20 residues. CDR3 amino acids: CASSQANPSGAFSGANVLTF. The CDR3, as DNA: TGCGCCAGCAGCCAAGCCAATCCTAGCGGGGCGTTCTCTGGGGCCAACGTCCTGACTTTC.

The genes are TRBV6-5 and TRBJ2-5; TRBD2 matches 7 bases. The CDR3 contains 16 residues. V lost 0 bases, J lost 2 bases, and 6 bases stayed unmatched. Germline assignment: CDR1 MNHEY and CDR2 SVGAGI. The CDR3 DNA sequence: TGTGCCAGCAGTTACTCGTTACTAGCGCATCAAGAGACCCAGTACTTC. This sequence encodes CASSYSLLAHQETQYF.

The chain recombines TRBV28 with TRBJ1-2; TRBD1 aligns across 9 bases. Germline values: CDR1 MDHEN, CDR2 SYDVKM. The CDR3 runs 13 residues. Trimming took 6 bases from V and 5 from J; bases not matched to a gene: 4. CDR3 in DNA: TGTGCCAGCAGACCGGGACAGGGATATGGCTACACCTTC. Encoded protein: CASRPGQGYGYTF.

The chain couples TRBV7-6 to TRBJ2-1, with D unclear. V gave up 0 bases and J gave up 0 bases, with 9 bases separating them. Germline-derived CDR1 and CDR2 are SGHVS and FNYEAQ. The CDR3 sequence is 16 residues long. In DNA form, the CDR3 reads TGTGCCAGCAGCTTAGCTGGGCTTAGCTCCTACAATGAGCAGTTCTTC. It encodes CASSLAGLSSYNEQFF.

The genes are TRBV7-9 and TRBJ2-5; 9 bases are shared with TRBD1. The CDR3 has 14 amino acids. CDR1 is SEHNR, CDR2 FQNEAQ, per germline (reference sequence). V lost 7 bases and J lost 5; bases outside the gene matches: 8. The CDR3 here is CASTRDRVMETQYF. The CDR3 DNA sequence: TGTGCCAGCACTCGGGACAGGGTCATGGAGACCCAGTACTTC.

V gene TRBV4-1 combines with J gene TRBJ1-5, with D perhaps matching TRBD1 (6 bases). The CDR3 extends over 16 amino acids. V was pared by 2 bases and J by 5 bases, with 16 bases between. The germline CDR1 and CDR2 sequences are MGHRA and YSYEKL. The CDR3 DNA is TGCGCCAGCAGCCAAATAGGGGGGCGGGGGGATCAGCCCCAGCATTTT. This encodes CASSQIGGRGDQPQHF.

This chain links TRBV21-1 with TRBJ2-4; TRBD2, the D gene given by the table, was not confirmed from the DNA. TRBV21-1 is tagged as a pseudogene. The CDR3 has 16 amino acids. CDR3 residues: CASRQASGRVKNIQYF. The CDR3 region has the DNA TGTGCCAGCCGACAGGCTAGCGGGAGGGTCAAAAACATTCAGTACTTC.

The rearrangement links TRBV10-3 to TRBJ2-7; TRBD2 might be the D (5 bases). Germline loops: CDR1 ENHRY, CDR2 SYGVKD. V lost 1 base and J lost 0, with 19 bases in between. CDR3 length equals 18 residues. The CDR3 is CAISEFGIYKTSSYEQYF. In nucleotides, the CDR3 is TGTGCCATCAGTGAGTTCGGGATTTACAAAACAAGCTCCTACGAGCAGTACTTC.